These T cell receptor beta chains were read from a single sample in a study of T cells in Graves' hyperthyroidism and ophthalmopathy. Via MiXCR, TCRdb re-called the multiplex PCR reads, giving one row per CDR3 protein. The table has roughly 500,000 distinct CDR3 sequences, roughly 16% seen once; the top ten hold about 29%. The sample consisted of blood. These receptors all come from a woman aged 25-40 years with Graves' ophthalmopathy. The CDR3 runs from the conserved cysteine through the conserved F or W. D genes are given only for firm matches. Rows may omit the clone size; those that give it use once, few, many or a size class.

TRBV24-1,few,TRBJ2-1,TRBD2,TGTGCCACCAGTGATCCGACTAGCGGGAGTCGGGGTGAGCAGTTCTTC,CATSDPTSGSRGEQFF
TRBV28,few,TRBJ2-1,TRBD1,TGTGCCAGCACCGGACAGGGTACTGGTTACAATGAGCAGTTCTTC,CASTGQGTGYNEQFF
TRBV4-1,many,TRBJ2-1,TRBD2,TGCGCCAGCAGCCACAAATCAACCCTTTCCCTCTTTAGCGGGAGCTATGAGCAGTTCTTC,CASSHKSTLSLFSGSYEQFF
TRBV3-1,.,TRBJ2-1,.,TGTGCCAGCAGAACACCTGGGCATCTCGTCGATGAGCAGTTCTTC,CASRTPGHLVDEQFF
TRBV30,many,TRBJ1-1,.,TGTGCCTGGAAGCCACTCCGGAACGGTGAAGCTTTCTTT,CAWKPLRNGEAFF
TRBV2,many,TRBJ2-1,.,TGTGCCAGCACCCTAGAACTTTTCGACAATGAGCAGTTCTTC,CASTLELFDNEQFF
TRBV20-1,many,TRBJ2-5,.,TGCAGTGCTAGATATGACAGCCAAGAGACCCAGTACTTC,CSARYDSQETQYF
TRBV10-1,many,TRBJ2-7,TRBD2,TGCGCCAGCAGTGAGTCGGCTAGCGGGAGGGGCGAGCAGTACTTC,CASSESASGRGEQYF
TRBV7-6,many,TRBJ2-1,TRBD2,TGTGCCAGCAGCTCCACCGGGACTAGCGCCAATGAGCAGTTCTTC,CASSSTGTSANEQFF
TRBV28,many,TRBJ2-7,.,TGTGCCAGCAGCTCCCTCGACGACGGACACTCCTACGAGCAGTACTTC,CASSSLDDGHSYEQYF
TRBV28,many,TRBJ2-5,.,TGTGCCAGCGGAAAGGCAGGGCGAGAGACCCAGTACTTC,CASGKAGRETQYF
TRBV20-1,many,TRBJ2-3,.,TGCAGTGCTAGAACGGAGGATACGCAGTATTTT,CSARTEDTQYF
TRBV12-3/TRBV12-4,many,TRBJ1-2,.,TGTGCCAGCAGTTCTCGGCGGACGGCTATCTATGGCTACACCTTC,CASSSRRTAIYGYTF